This T cell receptor beta chain was documented in a study of cytomegalovirus exposure and HLA in healthy donors. Researchers ran the PCR with 60 Vbeta and 13 Jbeta primers. Profiled with immunoSEQ multiplex PCR; TCRdb holds only in-frame clones, not every one. The sample lists around 120,000 clones, 77% occurring once. Trimming took 3 bases from V and 6 from J; bases not matched to a gene: 14. The CDR3 consists of 19 residues. Germline V gene data show CDR1 as MDHEN and CDR2 as SYDVKM. This TCR came from a human donor in good health. The material sequenced was PBMCs. The J gene is TRBJ2-3, the V gene TRBV28, with 14 bases identical to TRBD2. CDR3 loop: CASSLRVFGLAGGQDTQYF. In DNA form, the CDR3 reads TGTGCCAGCAGTTTGCGCGTGTTCGGACTAGCGGGAGGCCAGGATACGCAGTATTTT.